This T cell receptor (beta chain) was retrieved from a study of shared clonotypes between healthy human individuals. In this sample, this clone turned up once. The antigen is not known. The study, taken as a whole, reports: Investigators collected only blood, and repertoires in tissues likely differ.

Trimming shortened V by 4 bases and J by 3 bases, and 14 bases separated the two germline ends. This CDR3 is built from 15 residues. Germline loops: CDR1 SGHNT, CDR2 YYREEE (reference sequence). Sequenced by immunoSEQ multiplex PCR; TCRdb stores in-frame clones only, minus some. In the table there are about 2.3 million clones, 85% to 95% of which are singletons. The chain uses TRBV5-4 and TRBJ2-1, with a possible D match to TRBD2 (6 bases). The sequence derives from a man between 18 and 29 years old in good health. Some clones in this sample may be carry-over from other donors' samples. Sequenced sample: naive CD4+ T cells from PBMCs. The subset was: CD45RA+ positively selected. CDR3 region: CASSPRLALYNEQFF. CDR3 DNA: TGTGCCAGCAGCCCCCGGCTAGCGCTCTACAATGAGCAGTTCTTC.